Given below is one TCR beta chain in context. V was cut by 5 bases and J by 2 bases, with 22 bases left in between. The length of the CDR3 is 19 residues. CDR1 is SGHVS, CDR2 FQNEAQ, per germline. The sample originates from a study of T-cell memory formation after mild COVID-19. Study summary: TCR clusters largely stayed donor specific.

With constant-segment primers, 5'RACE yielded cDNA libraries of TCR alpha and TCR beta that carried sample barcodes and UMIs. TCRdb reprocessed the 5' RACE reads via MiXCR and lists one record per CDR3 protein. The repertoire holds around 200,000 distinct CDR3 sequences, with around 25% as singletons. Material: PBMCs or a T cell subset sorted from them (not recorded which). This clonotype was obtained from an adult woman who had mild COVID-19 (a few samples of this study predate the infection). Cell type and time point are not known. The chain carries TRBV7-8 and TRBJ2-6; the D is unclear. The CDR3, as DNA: TGTGCCAGCAGCCCCACTAAGGCTGCCCCTCGAACTGGGGCCAACGTCCTGACTTTC. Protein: CASSPTKAAPRTGANVLTF.